This T cell receptor (beta chain) was documented in a study of blood T cell repertoires in COVID-19. Study-level background: Samples of COVID-19 (acute and convalescent) were obtained from the United States, Italy and Spain. From T cells, B-cell-depleted T cells, or PBMCs came the material, which was cDNA or gDNA.

Germline V gene data show CDR1 as SGHAT and CDR2 as FQNNGV. The CDR3 length is 13 residues. V was cut by 5 bases and J by 4 bases, with 11 bases left in between. Source study methods: Counts of nucleated cells, estimated from reference gene primer amplification, were obtained. Sequencing was performed with immunoSEQ multiplex PCR; in TCRdb, only in-frame clones are kept and a portion is missing. D and trimming were read from the DNA, whereas the V and J calls and clone size are those reported in that table. The sample carries about 410,000 clones, 86% recorded once. The origin of this receptor is a woman aged 25 to 39 with active or convalescent COVID-19. The chain carries TRBV11-2 and TRBJ1-1; no clear D gene. Sequencing input: peripheral blood. Here the CDR3 DNA reads TGTGCCAGCAGCCCGGTTGGGAGCACTGAAGCTTTCTTT. Translation: CASSPVGSTEAFF.